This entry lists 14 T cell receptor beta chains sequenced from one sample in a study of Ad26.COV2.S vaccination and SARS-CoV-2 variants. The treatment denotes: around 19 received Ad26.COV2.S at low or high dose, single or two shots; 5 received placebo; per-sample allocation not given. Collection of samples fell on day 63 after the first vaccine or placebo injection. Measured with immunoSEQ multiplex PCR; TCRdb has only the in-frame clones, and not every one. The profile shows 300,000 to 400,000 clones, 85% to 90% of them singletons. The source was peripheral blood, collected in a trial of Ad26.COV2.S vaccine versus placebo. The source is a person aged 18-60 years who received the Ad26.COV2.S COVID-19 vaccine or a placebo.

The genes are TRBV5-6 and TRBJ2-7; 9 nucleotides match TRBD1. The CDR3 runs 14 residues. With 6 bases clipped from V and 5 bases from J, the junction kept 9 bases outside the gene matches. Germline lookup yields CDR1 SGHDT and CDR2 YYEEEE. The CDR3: CASNTGTGYNEQYF. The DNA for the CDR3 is TGTGCCAGCAACACCGGGACAGGGTATAACGAGCAGTACTTC.

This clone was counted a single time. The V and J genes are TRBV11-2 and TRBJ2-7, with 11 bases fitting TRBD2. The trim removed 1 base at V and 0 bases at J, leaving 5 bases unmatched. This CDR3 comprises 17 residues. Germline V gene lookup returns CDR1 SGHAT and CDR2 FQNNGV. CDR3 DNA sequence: TGTGCCAGCAGCTTAGCTAGCGGGAGGCCCCGCTCCTACGAGCAGTACTTC. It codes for CASSLASGRPRSYEQYF.

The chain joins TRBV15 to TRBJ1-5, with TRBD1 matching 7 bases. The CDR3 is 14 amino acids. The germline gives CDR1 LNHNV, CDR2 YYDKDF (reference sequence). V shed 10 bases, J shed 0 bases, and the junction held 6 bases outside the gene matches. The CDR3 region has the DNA TGTGCCAGAGACAGGGCATATAGCAATCAGCCCCAGCATTTT. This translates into CARDRAYSNQPQHF.

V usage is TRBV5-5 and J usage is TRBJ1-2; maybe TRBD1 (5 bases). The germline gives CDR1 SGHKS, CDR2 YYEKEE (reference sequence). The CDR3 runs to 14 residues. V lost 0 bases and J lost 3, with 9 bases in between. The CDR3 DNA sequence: TGTGCCAGCAGCTTGGTGGGGCCGTACTATGGCTACACCTTC. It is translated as CASSLVGPYYGYTF.

CDR3 sequence reads: CASSSLMGQLTGELFF. In DNA, the CDR3 is TGTGCCAGCAGCTCGCTCATGGGACAGCTCACCGGGGAGCTGTTTTTT. The genes are TRBV5-5 and TRBJ2-2; 7 bases align to TRBD1. The V gene's germline CDR1 is SGHKS and CDR2 YYEKEE (reference sequence). This CDR3 comprises 16 residues. V trimming: 3 bases; J trimming: 4 bases; junction bases outside the gene matches: 9. Variable domain in full (rest from reference TRBV5-5 and TRBJ2-2): DAGVTQSPTHLIKTRGQQVTLRCSPISGHKSVSWYQQVLGQGPQFIFQYYEKEERGRGNFPDRFSARQFPNYSSELNVNALLLGDSALYLCASSSLMGQLTGELFFGEGSRLTVL.

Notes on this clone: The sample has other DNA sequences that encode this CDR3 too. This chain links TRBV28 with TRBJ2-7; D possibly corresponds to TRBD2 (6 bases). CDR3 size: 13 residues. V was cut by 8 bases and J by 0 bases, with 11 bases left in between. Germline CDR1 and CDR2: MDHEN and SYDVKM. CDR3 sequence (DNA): TGTGCCAGCCAGGAGGGTAGCTCCTACGAGCAGTACTTC. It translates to CASQEGSSYEQYF.

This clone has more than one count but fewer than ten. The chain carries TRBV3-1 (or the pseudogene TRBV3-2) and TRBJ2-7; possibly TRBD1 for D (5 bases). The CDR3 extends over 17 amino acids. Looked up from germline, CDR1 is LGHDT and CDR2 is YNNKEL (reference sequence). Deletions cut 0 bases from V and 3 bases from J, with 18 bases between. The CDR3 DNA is TGTGCCAGCAGCCAAGAGCAAGGTGCAGGGATCTACTACGAGCAGTACTTC. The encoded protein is CASSQEQGAGIYYEQYF.

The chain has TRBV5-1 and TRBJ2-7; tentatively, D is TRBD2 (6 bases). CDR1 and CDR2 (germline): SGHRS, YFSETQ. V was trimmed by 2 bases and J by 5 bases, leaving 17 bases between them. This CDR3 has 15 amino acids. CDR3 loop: CASSFLGTGVDEQYF. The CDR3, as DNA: TGCGCCAGCAGCTTCCTCGGGACGGGGGTTGACGAGCAGTACTTC.

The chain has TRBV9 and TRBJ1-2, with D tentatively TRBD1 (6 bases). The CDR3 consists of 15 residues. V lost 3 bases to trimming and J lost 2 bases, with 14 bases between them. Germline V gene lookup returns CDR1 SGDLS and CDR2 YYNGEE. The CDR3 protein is CASSGLDSPNYGYTF. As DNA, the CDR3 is TGTGCCAGCAGCGGTTTGGACAGCCCAAACTATGGCTACACCTTC.

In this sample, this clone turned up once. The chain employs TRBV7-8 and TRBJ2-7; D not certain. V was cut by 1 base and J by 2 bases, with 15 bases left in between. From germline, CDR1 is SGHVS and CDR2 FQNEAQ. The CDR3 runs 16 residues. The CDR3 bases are TGTGCCAGCAGCTTAGAAGTTCCGGGCAGAGCCTACGAGCAGTACTTC. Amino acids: CASSLEVPGRAYEQYF.

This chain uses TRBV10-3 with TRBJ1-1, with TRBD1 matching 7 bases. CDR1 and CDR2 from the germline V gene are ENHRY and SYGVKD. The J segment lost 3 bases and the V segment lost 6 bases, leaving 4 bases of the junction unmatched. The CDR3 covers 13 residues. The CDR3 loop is CAISGTAYTEAFF. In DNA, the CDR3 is TGTGCCATCAGCGGGACAGCATACACTGAAGCTTTCTTT.

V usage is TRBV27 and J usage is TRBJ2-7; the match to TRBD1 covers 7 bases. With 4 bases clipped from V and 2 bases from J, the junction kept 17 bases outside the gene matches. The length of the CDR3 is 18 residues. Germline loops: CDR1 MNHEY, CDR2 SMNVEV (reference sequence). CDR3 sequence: CASSSRDRITSFAYEQYF. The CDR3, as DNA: TGTGCCAGCAGTTCCCGGGACAGAATCACCTCTTTTGCCTACGAGCAGTACTTC.

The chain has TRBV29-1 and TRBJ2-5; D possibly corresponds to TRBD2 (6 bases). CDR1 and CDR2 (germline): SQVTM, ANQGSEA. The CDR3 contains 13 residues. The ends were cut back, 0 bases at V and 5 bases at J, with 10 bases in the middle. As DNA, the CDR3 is TGCAGCGTTGAAGATTCGGGGGAGGAGACCCAGTACTTC. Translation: CSVEDSGEETQYF.

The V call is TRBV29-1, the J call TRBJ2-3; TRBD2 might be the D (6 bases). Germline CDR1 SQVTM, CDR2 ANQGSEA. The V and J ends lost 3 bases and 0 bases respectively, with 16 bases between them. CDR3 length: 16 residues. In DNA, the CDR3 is TGCAGCGTTGAGTTGCGGGGACCTATAAGCACAGATACGCAGTATTTT. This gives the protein CSVELRGPISTDTQYF.